Shown below are 31 T cell receptor beta chains from a single sample sequenced in a study of T-cell memory formation after mild COVID-19. TCRdb analysed the 5' RACE reads with MiXCR anew, one entry per CDR3 protein. The sample shows about 560,000 distinct CDR3 sequences, about a fifth of them seen only once. The sequenced sample consisted of PBMCs or a T cell subset sorted from them (not recorded which). The receptors come from an adult woman who had mild COVID-19 (a few samples of this study predate the infection). Cell type and time point are not known.

This chain joins TRBV10-3 and TRBJ2-1; D is unresolved. The CDR3 has 12 amino acids. V lost 7 bases to trimming and J lost 4 bases, with 8 bases between them. CDR1 and CDR2 from the germline V gene are ENHRY and SYGVKD. The CDR3 loop reads CAITDGYNEQFF. As DNA, the CDR3 is TGTGCCATCACCGACGGGTACAATGAGCAGTTCTTC.

The genes are TRBV7-8 and TRBJ1-6; D is ambiguous. In germline, CDR1 is SGHVS, CDR2 FQNEAQ. The ends were cut back, 7 bases at V and 6 bases at J, with 10 bases in the middle. The CDR3 consists of 13 residues. CDR3 in amino acids: CASTSSVNSPLHF. In nucleotides, the CDR3 is TGTGCCAGCACCTCCAGTGTTAATTCACCCCTCCACTTT. The full variable domain, with the rest looked up from reference TRBV7-8 and TRBJ1-6, is GAGVSQSPRYKVAKRGQDVALRCDPISGHVSLFWYQQALGQGPEFLTYFQNEAQLDKSGLPSDRFFAERPEGSVSTLKIQRTQQEDSAVYLCASTSSVNSPLHFGNGTRLTVT.

The chain carries TRBV20-1 and TRBJ1-1; no firm D call. CDR3 size: 14 residues. Trimming removed 3 bases at V and 11 bases at J, with 22 bases between. Per germline, CDR1 DFQATT and CDR2 SNEGSKA (reference sequence). CDR3 nucleotides: TGCAGTGCTAGGAGCCCCTTGGTGGGAAGGTCGGCTTTCTTT. It encodes CSARSPLVGRSAFF.

This clonotype was seen a few times. The chain carries TRBV9 and TRBJ2-1; D is perhaps TRBD2 (5 bases). The germline V and J ends were trimmed by 4 bases and 9 bases, with 11 bases remaining between them. The CDR3 contains 12 residues. Germline lookup yields CDR1 SGDLS and CDR2 YYNGEE. In nucleotides, the CDR3 is TGTGCCAGCAGCCCACGGGGTCCTGAGCAGTTCTTC. This codes for CASSPRGPEQFF.

This clonotype was observed a handful of times. The genes are TRBV6-6 and TRBJ1-1; D gene uncertain. Germline assignment: CDR1 MNHNY and CDR2 SVGAGI (reference sequence). Trimming removed 0 bases at V and 4 bases at J, with 15 bases between. The CDR3 is made up of 16 amino acids. The CDR3 loop reads CASSYSITREATEAFF. The CDR3, as DNA: TGTGCCAGCAGTTACTCGATCACAAGGGAAGCCACTGAAGCTTTCTTT.

In its sample, this clonotype was seen many times. The rearrangement links TRBV25-1 to TRBJ2-5; TRBD2 agrees at 9 bases. Germline V gene sequence: CDR1 MGHDK, CDR2 SYGVNS. CDR3 length: 16 residues. The junction had 8 bases not matched to a gene; V was cut back by 1 base and J by 5 bases. The DNA of the CDR3 is TGTGCCAGCAGTGAATCGGAGGGCGGGGGGGCGGAGACCCAGTACTTC. Translating gives CASSESEGGGAETQYF. Full variable domain (outside the CDR3, taken from reference TRBV25-1 and TRBJ2-5): EADIYQTPRYLVIGTGKKITLECSQTMGHDKMYWYQQDPGMELHLIHYSYGVNSTEKGDLSSESTVSRIRTEHFPLTLESARPSHTSQYLCASSESEGGGAETQYFGPGTRLLVL.

This clonotype was recorded a few times. The chain uses TRBV6-5 and TRBJ1-5; 9 positions match TRBD1. The CDR3 has 14 amino acids. The V gene's germline CDR1 is MNHEY and CDR2 SVGAGI. The V segment lost 4 bases and the J segment 6 bases; nucleotides outside the gene matches: 4. The CDR3 loop reads CASSFRQGGQPQHF. The CDR3 nucleotides read TGTGCCAGCAGTTTCCGACAGGGGGGTCAGCCCCAGCATTTT.

This clonotype was detected only a few times. This chain links TRBV12-3 or TRBV12-4 with TRBJ2-4; TRBD1 matches at 7 bases. This CDR3 is 18 amino acids long. V was clipped by 6 bases and J by 0 bases; unmatched bases: 14. In DNA, the CDR3 is TGTGCCAGCAGCCCAACGCTACGACAGGGCCCAGCCAAAAACATTCAGTACTTC. The encoded protein is CASSPTLRQGPAKNIQYF.

The rearrangement uses TRBV12-3 or TRBV12-4 and TRBJ1-5; D is possibly TRBD1 (5 bases). V was clipped by 2 bases and J by 0 bases, with 11 bases between them. The CDR3 loop spans 16 amino acids. CDR3 nucleotide sequence: TGTGCCAGCAGTTTAAGCGGGGCGTATAGCAATCAGCCCCAGCATTTT. It specifies CASSLSGAYSNQPQHF.

This clonotype was observed a handful of times. This chain uses TRBV14 with TRBJ2-1; 10 bases are shared with TRBD2. With V trimmed by 0 bases and J by 9 bases, 14 bases remained unmatched. Germline CDR1 is SGHDN and CDR2 is FVKESK. CDR3 size: 18 residues. The CDR3 region has the DNA TGTGCCAGCAGCCAAGATGCGAGGCCTAGCGGGAGTCGGAGTGAGCAGTTCTTC. Its protein is CASSQDARPSGSRSEQFF.

This chain connects TRBV2 to TRBJ2-7; 10 bases map to TRBD2. CDR1 and CDR2 from the germline V gene are SNHLY and FYNNEI. The V and J ends lost 5 bases and 6 bases, in that order; junction bases with no gene match: 10. The CDR3 is 15 amino acids. CDR3 sequence: CASSKSGRALPEQYF. CDR3 in DNA: TGTGCCAGCAGTAAAAGCGGGAGGGCTCTCCCCGAGCAGTACTTC.

V usage is TRBV5-6 and J usage is TRBJ1-2, with 11 positions matching TRBD1. The CDR3 has 15 residues. Germline-derived CDR1 and CDR2 are SGHDT and YYEEEE. J lost 3 bases, V lost 6 bases, and 7 bases had no gene match. CDR3 bases: TGTGCCAGCACCAAAAAGGGACAGGGGGACTATGGCTACACCTTC. It specifies CASTKKGQGDYGYTF.

This clonotype was recorded at least ten times. This sequence joins TRBV29-1 and TRBJ2-1, with 12 bases lining up with TRBD2. Trimming removed 5 bases from V and 5 bases from J; junction bases left unmatched: 10. CDR1 and CDR2 (germline): SQVTM, ANQGSEA. The CDR3 has 16 amino acids. The CDR3 sequence is CSVQATSGSLNNEQFF. The CDR3, as DNA: TGCAGCGTTCAGGCGACTAGCGGGAGTTTAAACAATGAGCAGTTCTTC.

There are a few counts of this clonotype. The chain is built from TRBV7-6 and TRBJ2-7, with TRBD1 matching 9 bases. Germline V gene sequence: CDR1 SGHVS, CDR2 FNYEAQ. The CDR3 totals 16 residues. After removal of 1 base from V and 3 bases from J, the junction contained 7 bases not matched to a gene. The CDR3: CASSLVGTGQVYEQYF. The DNA of the CDR3 is TGTGCCAGCAGCTTAGTGGGGACAGGGCAAGTCTACGAGCAGTACTTC.

To note about this clonotype: Sequence at one end of the junction differs from germline and may be a read error. The chain is built from TRBV2 and TRBJ2-7, with 7 bases fitting TRBD2. This CDR3 contains 11 residues. The germline gives CDR1 SNHLY, CDR2 FYNNEI. Here the CDR3 DNA reads TGTGCCAGCAGTGAAGGGGCTAGCGGCCCTTTC. Translation gives CASSEGASGPF. Full variable domain (outside the CDR3, taken from reference TRBV2 and TRBJ2-7): EPEVTQTPSHQVTQMGQEVILRCVPISNHLYFYWYRQILGQKVEFLVSFYNNEISEKSEIFDDQFSVERPDGSNFTLKIRSTKLEDSAMYFCASSEGASGPFGPGTRLTVT.

This chain connects TRBV2 to TRBJ2-7, with TRBD2 identical over 8 bases. Germline V lookup: CDR1 SNHLY, CDR2 FYNNEI. The V gene end was trimmed by 5 bases and the J gene end by 6 bases; junction bases not matched to a gene: 3. This CDR3 is 12 amino acids long. CDR3 nucleotides: TGTGCCAGCAGTTACGGACTAGCCGAGCAGTACTTC. Protein sequence: CASSYGLAEQYF.

The chain has TRBV12-3 or TRBV12-4 and TRBJ1-4; D is undetermined. V dropped 3 bases and J dropped 3 bases, with 11 bases sitting between them. The CDR3 extends over 15 amino acids. For the CDR3, the DNA is TGTGCCAGCAGTTTCGGACCGACATCTAATGAAAAACTGTTTTTT. Protein: CASSFGPTSNEKLFF.

This clonotype was seen repeatedly, ten times or more. The chain combines TRBV7-2 with TRBJ2-2; the match to TRBD1 covers 12 bases. The CDR3 extends over 16 amino acids. Trimming removed 1 base from V and 5 bases from J; junction bases left unmatched: 2. The germline V gene has CDR1 SGHTA and CDR2 FQGNSA. As DNA, the CDR3 is TGTGCCAGCAGCTTAGGGGGACAGGGGGCAACCGGGGAGCTGTTTTTT. Protein sequence: CASSLGGQGATGELFF.

The genes are TRBV9 and TRBJ2-7; no firm D call. Trimming removed 0 bases from V and 0 bases from J, with 10 bases in between. Germline CDR1 and CDR2: SGDLS and YYNGEE. The CDR3 runs 15 residues. The CDR3 spells CASSVDPAPSYEQYF. CDR3 nucleotides: TGTGCCAGCAGCGTAGACCCAGCGCCCTCCTACGAGCAGTACTTC.

The rearrangement uses TRBV3-1 and TRBJ1-1; 7 bases line up with TRBD1. The CDR3 extends over 12 amino acids. The V gene end was trimmed by 4 bases and the J gene end by 7 bases; junction bases not matched to a gene: 3. Germline-derived CDR1 and CDR2 are LGHDT and YNNKEL (reference sequence). The CDR3 reads CASSRRQGEAFF. Here the CDR3 DNA reads TGTGCCAGCAGCCGGAGACAGGGTGAAGCTTTCTTT.

The chain is built from TRBV3-1 and TRBJ1-2; no reliable D call. Germline V gene data show CDR1 as LGHDT and CDR2 as YNNKEL (reference sequence). The CDR3 is made up of 13 amino acids. V lost 0 bases and J lost 5, with 7 bases in between. Written as DNA, the CDR3 is TGTGCCAGCAGCCAAGATCTGGGGTATGGCTACACCTTC. Residues: CASSQDLGYGYTF.

The V call is TRBV4-1, the J call TRBJ1-5; no clear D. The CDR3 runs to 16 residues. Germline loops: CDR1 MGHRA, CDR2 YSYEKL. Trimming removed 1 base at V and 2 bases at J, with 12 bases between. CDR3 amino acids: CASSQGKIWGNQPQHF. The CDR3 coding sequence is TGCGCCAGCAGCCAAGGGAAGATTTGGGGCAATCAGCCCCAGCATTTT.

The rearrangement uses TRBV20-1 and TRBJ2-7, with D possibly being TRBD1 or TRBD2 (5 bases each). Germline V gives CDR1 DFQATT, CDR2 SNEGSKA (reference sequence). The CDR3 spans 15 residues. The V end was cut by 1 base, the J end by 0 bases, with 13 bases between. The DNA of the CDR3 is TGCAGTGCTAGAGTGGGGGACCCCAGCTCCTACGAGCAGTACTTC. Protein: CSARVGDPSSYEQYF.

This clonotype appeared a few times. The CDR3 region has the DNA TGCAGTGCCAGAAAGGGACTAGTTACAGATACGCAGTATTTT. It yields the protein CSARKGLVTDTQYF. The rearrangement uses TRBV20-1 and TRBJ2-3; TRBD2 agrees at 8 bases. The germline gives CDR1 DFQATT, CDR2 SNEGSKA (reference sequence). V trimming: 6 bases; J trimming: 3 bases; junction bases outside the gene matches: 8. The CDR3 runs to 14 residues.

This clonotype has only a few counts. The V gene is TRBV11-3, the J gene TRBJ2-3; TRBD1 matches 7 bases. Looked up from germline, CDR1 is SGHNT and CDR2 is YENEEA. The CDR3 runs to 15 residues. With 3 bases clipped from V and 0 bases from J, the junction kept 3 bases outside the gene matches. CDR3 nucleotides: TGTGCCAGCAGCTTCGGGACAGCAAGCACAGATACGCAGTATTTT. Protein: CASSFGTASTDTQYF.

This chain connects TRBV7-2 to TRBJ2-3; 13 nucleotides match TRBD2. Unmatched junction bases numbered 6, after V lost 5 bases and J lost 4 bases. CDR1 SGHTA and CDR2 FQGNSA come from the germline V gene. The CDR3 has 16 residues. The CDR3 region has the DNA TGTGCCAGCAGCCCCGGACTAGCGGGAGTCGCAGATACGCAGTATTTT. Translated: CASSPGLAGVADTQYF.

V gene TRBV3-1 combines with J gene TRBJ1-4; possible D gene TRBD1, 5 bases. This CDR3 spans 14 amino acids. CDR1 is LGHDT and CDR2 is YNNKEL in the germline V gene (reference sequence). V was pared by 0 bases and J by 8 bases, with 10 bases between. CDR3 loop: CASSQEGAREKLFF. For the CDR3, the DNA is TGTGCCAGCAGCCAAGAAGGGGCAAGGGAAAAACTGTTTTTT.

This clonotype was picked up one time. The V call is TRBV18, the J call TRBJ1-5; no firm D call. This CDR3 contains 15 residues. Germline V lookup: CDR1 KGHSH, CDR2 LQKENI. Trimming removed 1 base at V and 2 bases at J, with 9 bases between. CDR3 sequence (DNA): TGTGCCAGCTCACCACAGGCCGGGGGCAATCAGCCCCAGCATTTT. Translated, it gives CASSPQAGGNQPQHF.

The genes are TRBV3-1 and TRBJ1-5; a possible D gene is TRBD1 (6 bases). V lost 3 bases to trimming and J lost 1 base, with 10 bases between them. This CDR3 region has 15 residues. CDR1 LGHDT and CDR2 YNNKEL come from the germline V gene (reference sequence). Written as DNA, the CDR3 is TGTGCCAGCAGCCAGGAAAGGGGGAGCAATCAGCCCCAGCATTTT. It yields the protein CASSQERGSNQPQHF.

This clonotype was seen more than once but under ten times. The chain combines TRBV5-1 with TRBJ1-1, with D unclear. V lost 5 bases and J 0 bases, leaving 8 bases between the germline ends. Germline-derived CDR1 and CDR2 are SGHRS and YFSETQ. CDR3 length: 13 amino acids. The CDR3 protein is CASSSLVNTEAFF. CDR3 DNA sequence: TGCGCCAGCAGTTCTTTGGTGAACACTGAAGCTTTCTTT.

This clonotype was picked up a small number of times. CDR3 residues: CAAAGTGDYNEQFF. The CDR3 DNA is TGTGCCGCTGCCGGGACAGGTGACTACAATGAGCAGTTCTTC. The genes are TRBV19 and TRBJ2-1; TRBD1 agrees at 8 bases. Germline V gives CDR1 LNHDA, CDR2 SQIVND (reference sequence). The CDR3 is made up of 14 amino acids. With 11 bases clipped from V and 3 bases from J, the junction kept 9 bases outside the gene matches.